This T cell receptor beta chain derives from a study of T cells in Graves' hyperthyroidism and ophthalmopathy. Using RNA transcripts as the source, TCR beta CDR3 regions were amplified. The HTBI primer set was used in a first-round RT-PCR of the TCR CDR3. TCRdb called the multiplex PCR reads again in MiXCR, with one record for every CDR3 protein. The sample carries hundreds of thousands of distinct CDR3 sequences, less than 45% recorded once. Study results and caveats: Separation of ophthalmopathy from stable hyperthyroidism was achieved by a 13 V-J model.

Points on this clonotype: The antigen remains unidentified.

Specimen: peripheral blood or thyroid tissue (not recorded which). This TCR derives from an adult man with Graves' disease, either hyperthyroidism or ophthalmopathy (not recorded which).

The CDR3 protein is CASSLRTGGSGANVLTF. Here the CDR3 DNA reads TGTGCCAGCAGCTTAAGGACAGGGGGGTCCGGGGCCAACGTCCTGACTTTC. This rearrangement joins TRBV7-2 to TRBJ2-6; 10 bases map to TRBD1. CDR1 SGHTA and CDR2 FQGNSA come from the germline V gene. The CDR3 runs 17 residues. The junction had 5 bases not matched to a gene; V was cut back by 2 bases and J by 4 bases.